A selection of T cell receptor beta chains follows, all from one sample in a study of blood T cell repertoires in COVID-19. Profiled with immunoSEQ multiplex PCR; TCRdb holds only in-frame clones, not every one. The table lists just over 20,000 clones, about 85% of them singletons, with approximately 9.9% in the top ten. Sequencing was carried out using peripheral blood. The source of these receptors is a human donor in a cohort sampled during active COVID-19. The CDR3 runs from the conserved cysteine through the conserved F or W. Each record gives: V gene, clone size, D gene, J gene, CDR3 protein, CDR3 DNA. D genes are given only for firm matches. A clone size is listed for some rows: how often the clone was seen (once, few, many), or a class if it is expanded.

TRBV6-5	.	.	TRBJ2-7	CASRKQVGGGEQYF	TGTGCCAGCAGGAAGCAGGTGGGGGGTGGGGAGCAGTACTTC
TRBV29-1	.	.	TRBJ1-2	CSVEAQANYGYTF	TGCAGCGTTGAAGCGCAGGCCAACTATGGCTACACCTTC
TRBV27	.	.	TRBJ1-4	CASSSVYGEKLFF	TGTGCCAGCAGCTCGGTCTACGGGGAAAAACTGTTTTTT
TRBV6-5	.	TRBD1	TRBJ1-2	CASSLGTGFGYTF	TGTGCCAGCAGCCTAGGGACAGGGTTTGGCTACACCTTC
TRBV15	.	TRBD1	TRBJ2-7	CATSRDYPGQGYEQYF	TGTGCCACCAGCAGAGATTACCCAGGACAGGGCTACGAGCAGTACTTC
TRBV6-2/TRBV6-3	.	TRBD2	TRBJ2-1	CASSYSLAGEFSNEQFF	TGTGCCAGCAGTTACTCGTTAGCGGGAGAGTTTTCCAATGAGCAGTTCTTC
TRBV6-5	.	TRBD2	TRBJ2-7	CASSYRTSGYYEQYF	TGTGCCAGCAGTTACCGGACTAGCGGTTACTACGAGCAGTACTTC
TRBV2	.	TRBD2	TRBJ2-1	CASRVGLAVNNEQFF	TGTGCCAGCAGGGTGGGACTAGCAGTCAACAATGAGCAGTTCTTC
TRBV11-2	.	TRBD1	TRBJ2-5	CASTGQGLYQETQYF	TGTGCCAGCACGGGACAGGGCCTGTACCAAGAGACCCAGTACTTC
TRBV29-1	once	.	TRBJ2-7	CSVEGGEGATNEQYF	TGCAGCGTTGAAGGGGGTGAAGGGGCCACCAACGAGCAGTACTTC
TRBV6-2/TRBV6-3	.	.	TRBJ2-7	CASSYMSYSAYEQYF	TGTGCCAGCAGTTACATGAGCTACTCCGCCTACGAGCAGTACTTC
TRBV7-2	.	TRBD2	TRBJ2-1	CASSLDSSGRWNEQFF	TGTGCCAGCAGCTTAGATTCCAGCGGGAGATGGAATGAGCAGTTCTTC
TRBV5-4	.	TRBD1	TRBJ2-1	CASSLGQGGNEQFF	TGTGCCAGCAGCTTGGGACAGGGGGGGAATGAGCAGTTCTTC
TRBV19	.	TRBD1	TRBJ1-5	CASSATGEVNQPQHF	TGTGCCAGTAGTGCGACAGGGGAAGTCAATCAGCCCCAGCATTTT
TRBV4-1	.	.	TRBJ2-2	CASSRKGENTGELFF	TGCGCCAGCAGCCGAAAGGGGGAGAACACCGGGGAGCTGTTTTTT
TRBV3-1/TRBV3-2	.	.	TRBJ2-3	CASSQDEGKLAQNTDTQYF	TGTGCCAGCAGCCAAGATGAGGGGAAACTAGCCCAAAACACAGATACGCAGTATTTT
TRBV9	.	TRBD2	TRBJ2-1	CASSVSPGLADPASDEQFF	TGTGCCAGCAGCGTGAGTCCCGGACTAGCGGACCCCGCTTCTGATGAGCAGTTCTTC
TRBV7-3	few	TRBD1	TRBJ2-5	CASSRGQGETQYF	TGTGCCAGCAGCCGAGGACAGGGGGAGACCCAGTACTTC
TRBV3-1/TRBV3-2	.	TRBD1	TRBJ1-2	CASSPLDRATNYGYTF	TGTGCCAGCAGCCCCTTGGACAGGGCTACTAACTATGGCTACACCTTC
TRBV28	.	TRBD1	TRBJ1-6	CASSPGQFNSPLHF	TGTGCCAGCAGTCCGGGACAGTTTAATTCACCCCTCCACTTT
TRBV19	.	.	TRBJ1-5	CASTMGGSNQPQHF	TGTGCCAGTACCATGGGGGGTAGCAATCAGCCCCAGCATTTT
TRBV6-5	.	.	TRBJ2-7	CASSYSRFSSYEQYF	TGTGCCAGCAGTTACTCGAGGTTTAGCTCCTACGAGCAGTACTTC
TRBV9	once	TRBD2	TRBJ2-3	CASSSHGGVSDTQYF	TGTGCCAGCAGCTCCCATGGGGGGGTTTCAGATACGCAGTATTTT
TRBV6-5	few	TRBD2	TRBJ2-3	CAAQGTSGSADTQYF	TGTGCCGCACAAGGGACTAGCGGGAGTGCAGATACGCAGTATTTT
TRBV5-4	.	TRBD2	TRBJ2-1	CASSYGTSGYNEQFF	TGTGCCAGCAGCTACGGGACTAGCGGCTACAATGAGCAGTTCTTC
TRBV5-1	.	.	TRBJ1-4	CASSLDRGGDEKLFF	TGCGCCAGCAGCTTGGACAGAGGCGGGGATGAAAAACTGTTTTTT
TRBV28	once	TRBD2	TRBJ2-5	CASSLLGTSGISETQYF	TGTGCCAGCAGTTTACTCGGGACTAGCGGGATTTCGGAGACCCAGTACTTC
TRBV6-1	.	.	TRBJ2-4	CASSEPGLNLAKNIQYF	TGTGCCAGCAGTGAGCCTGGACTTAACCTAGCCAAAAACATTCAGTACTTC
TRBV5-6	medium-sized	TRBD1	TRBJ2-1	CASSPSANQGAYNEQFF	TGTGCCAGCAGCCCATCGGCGAACCAGGGGGCCTACAATGAGCAGTTCTTC
TRBV28	.	TRBD1	TRBJ1-2	CASSPLGQGIYGYTF	TGTGCCAGCAGTCCCCTGGGACAGGGGATCTATGGCTACACCTTC
TRBV19	.	.	TRBJ2-7	CASSGEPGQDYEQYF	TGTGCCAGTAGTGGCGAACCGGGACAAGACTACGAGCAGTACTTC
TRBV4-1	.	TRBD2	TRBJ2-2	CASSQERLAGGTGELFF	TGCGCCAGCAGCCAAGAAAGGCTAGCGGGAGGAACCGGGGAGCTGTTTTTT
TRBV6-6	.	TRBD2	TRBJ2-7	CASSAGGSYEQYF	TGTGCCAGCAGCGCCGGCGGGAGCTACGAGCAGTACTTC
TRBV12-3/TRBV12-4	.	.	TRBJ1-2	CASSQTELYGYTF	TGTGCCAGCAGTCAGACAGAGCTCTATGGCTACACCTTC
TRBV11-2	.	TRBD1	TRBJ2-5	CASSLERGTGKAQYF	TGTGCCAGCAGCTTAGAAAGGGGGACAGGTAAAGCCCAGTACTTC
TRBV11-2	.	TRBD1	TRBJ1-1	CASSLTGQGEAFF	TGTGCCAGCAGCTTAACGGGACAGGGGGAAGCTTTCTTT
TRBV28	.	.	TRBJ2-7	CASSPSLEQYF	TGTGCCAGCAGTCCCTCTCTCGAGCAGTACTTC
TRBV2	.	.	TRBJ2-5	CASSDGRARETQYF	TGTGCCAGCAGTGATGGGCGGGCTCGAGAGACCCAGTACTTC
TRBV6-1	.	TRBD2	TRBJ2-1	CASSEQGLISHEQFF	TGTGCCAGCAGTGAACAGGGACTAATATCGCATGAGCAGTTCTTC
TRBV6-5	.	.	TRBJ2-6	CASSYGGGPGANVLTF	TGTGCCAGCAGTTATGGTGGAGGGCCTGGGGCCAACGTCCTGACTTTC
TRBV27	.	TRBD1	TRBJ2-2	CASLGQGRNTGELFF	TGTGCCAGCCTCGGACAGGGGCGAAACACCGGGGAGCTGTTTTTT
TRBV9	.	TRBD2	TRBJ2-3	CASSESLAGGSTDTQYF	TGTGCCAGCAGCGAATCTCTAGCGGGAGGTTCCACAGATACGCAGTATTTT
TRBV28	.	TRBD1	TRBJ2-7	CASSSRIQGGLYEQYF	TGTGCCAGCAGTTCGAGGATTCAAGGGGGCTTATACGAGCAGTACTTC
TRBV6-2/TRBV6-3	.	TRBD1	TRBJ2-3	CASSLWTGRPTDTQYF	TGTGCCAGCAGTCTTTGGACAGGGAGGCCCACAGATACGCAGTATTTT
TRBV18	.	TRBD1	TRBJ1-1	CASSPRDSLGTLSGLEAFF	TGTGCCAGCTCACCGAGGGACAGTTTGGGAACACTGAGTGGTTTGGAAGCTTTCTTT
TRBV7-9	.	TRBD2	TRBJ2-3	CASSLTSGRAKDTQYF	TGTGCCAGCAGCTTAACTAGCGGGAGGGCCAAAGATACGCAGTATTTT
TRBV2	.	.	TRBJ2-1	CASSPNLAYNEQFF	TGTGCCAGCAGCCCGAACCTAGCTTACAATGAGCAGTTCTTC
TRBV24-1	once	TRBD2	TRBJ2-7	CATSDPRTRKYF	TGTGCCACCAGTGACCCAAGGACTAGAAAGTACTTC
TRBV5-6	.	TRBD1	TRBJ2-7	CASSLFGQGVPYEQYF	TGTGCCAGCAGCTTGTTTGGCCAGGGGGTCCCCTACGAGCAGTACTTC
TRBV5-4	few	.	TRBJ2-1	CASSYKAGAPSEEQFF	TGTGCCAGCAGCTACAAGGCAGGGGCCCCGTCTGAGGAGCAGTTCTTC
TRBV20-1	.	TRBD2	TRBJ2-1	CSASLAGGPYNEQFF	TGCAGTGCTAGTCTGGCGGGAGGCCCCTACAATGAGCAGTTCTTC
TRBV13	once	TRBD1	TRBJ2-5	CASSPGTGTLQETQYF	TGTGCCAGCAGCCCCGGGACAGGGACTCTTCAAGAGACCCAGTACTTC
TRBV7-9	few	.	TRBJ1-4	CASSSLAGVSGNEKLFF	TGTGCCAGCTCCTCCTTAGCGGGGGTCTCAGGGAATGAAAAACTGTTTTTT
TRBV28	medium-sized	TRBD1	TRBJ1-6	CASRPTGHNSPLHF	TGTGCCAGCAGGCCGACAGGGCATAATTCACCCCTCCACTTT